This T cell receptor (beta chain) was captured by sequencing in a study of CD8+ T cells in alopecia areata. Findings of the study overall: Both scalp clonality and the expanded CD8+ clones among the top 100 showed a significant decrease with tofacitinib.

This clone was found a few times. No antigen is known for it. The treatment was: oral pan-JAK inhibitor, 5-10 mg twice daily. Researchers took lesional scalp punch biopsies and peripheral blood from people who were alopecia areata patients. Isolated RNA was reverse transcribed into cDNA used as the sequencing template. Data came from immunoSEQ multiplex PCR; TCRdb stores just in-frame clones and leaves some out. The repertoire includes about 270,000 clones, 60% of them detected once, and 0.75% to 0.95% sits in the top ten. The germline CDR1 and CDR2 sequences are GTSNPN and SVGIG (reference sequence). V shed 0 bases and J 1 base; nucleotides not matched to a gene: 4. The CDR3 has 15 amino acids.

The chain couples TRBV30 to TRBJ2-3, with 7 nucleotides matching TRBD2. Sequencing was performed on CD4+ T cells sorted from blood, taken at approximately week 52, from a patient treated with tofacitinib. The TCR sequence derives from a human donor with alopecia areata. As DNA, the CDR3 is TGTGCCTGGAGTGTACGGAGCGGGGGCACAGATACGCAGTATTTT. The encoded protein is CAWSVRSGGTDTQYF.